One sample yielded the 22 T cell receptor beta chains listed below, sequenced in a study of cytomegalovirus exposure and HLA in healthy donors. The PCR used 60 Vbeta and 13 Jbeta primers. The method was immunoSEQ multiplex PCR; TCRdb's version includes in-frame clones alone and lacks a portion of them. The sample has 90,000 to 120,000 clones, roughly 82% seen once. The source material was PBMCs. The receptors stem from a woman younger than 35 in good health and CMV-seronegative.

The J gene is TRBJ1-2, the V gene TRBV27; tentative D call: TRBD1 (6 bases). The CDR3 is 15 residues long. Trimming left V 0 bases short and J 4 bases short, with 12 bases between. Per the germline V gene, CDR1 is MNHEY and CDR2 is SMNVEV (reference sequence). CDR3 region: CASSLSYRAVYGYTF. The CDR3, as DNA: TGTGCCAGCAGTTTATCCTACAGGGCCGTCTATGGCTACACCTTC.

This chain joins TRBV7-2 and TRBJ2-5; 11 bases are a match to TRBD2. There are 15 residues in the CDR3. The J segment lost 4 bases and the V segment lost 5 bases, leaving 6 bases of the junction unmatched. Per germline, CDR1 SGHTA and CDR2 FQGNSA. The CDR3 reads CASSVNSGRGETQYF. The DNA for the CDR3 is TGTGCCAGCAGCGTAAATAGCGGGAGGGGAGAGACCCAGTACTTC.

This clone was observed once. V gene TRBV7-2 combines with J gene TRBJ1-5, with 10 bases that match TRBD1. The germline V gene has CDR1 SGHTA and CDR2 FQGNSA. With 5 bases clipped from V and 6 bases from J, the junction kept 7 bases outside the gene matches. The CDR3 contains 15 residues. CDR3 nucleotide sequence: TGTGCCAGCAGCCCCATGACAGGGGGCCTTCAGCCCCAGCATTTT. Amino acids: CASSPMTGGLQPQHF. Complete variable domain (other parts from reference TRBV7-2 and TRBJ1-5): GAGVSQSPSNKVTEKGKDVELRCDPISGHTALYWYRQSLGQGLEFLIYFQGNSAPDKSGLPSDRFSAERTGGSVSTLTIQRTQQEDSAVYLCASSPMTGGLQPQHFGDGTRLSIL.

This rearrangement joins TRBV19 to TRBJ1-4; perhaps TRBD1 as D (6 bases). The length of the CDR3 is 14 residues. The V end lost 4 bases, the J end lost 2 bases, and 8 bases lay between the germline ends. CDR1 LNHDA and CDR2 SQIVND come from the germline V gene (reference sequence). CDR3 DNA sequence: TGTGCCAGTAGTAGGACAGCCACTAATGAAAAACTGTTTTTT. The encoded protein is CASSRTATNEKLFF.

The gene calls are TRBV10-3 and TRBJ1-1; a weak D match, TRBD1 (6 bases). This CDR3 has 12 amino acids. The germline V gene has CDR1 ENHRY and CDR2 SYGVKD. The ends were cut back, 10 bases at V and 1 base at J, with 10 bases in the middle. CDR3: CATTQGNTEAFF. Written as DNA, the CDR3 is TGTGCCACGACACAGGGGAACACTGAAGCTTTCTTT.

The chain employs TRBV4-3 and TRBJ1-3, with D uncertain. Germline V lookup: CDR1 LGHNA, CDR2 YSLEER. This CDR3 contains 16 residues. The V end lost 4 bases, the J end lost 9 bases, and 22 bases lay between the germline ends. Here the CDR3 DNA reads TGCGCCAGCAGCCGCGTAAAAGAGACTGGCGATACCACCATATATTTT. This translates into CASSRVKETGDTTIYF.

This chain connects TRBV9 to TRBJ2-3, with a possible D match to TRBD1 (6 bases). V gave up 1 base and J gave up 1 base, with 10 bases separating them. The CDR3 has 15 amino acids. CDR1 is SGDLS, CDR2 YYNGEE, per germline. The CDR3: CASSVYEGGTDTQYF. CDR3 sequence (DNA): TGTGCCAGCAGCGTATATGAGGGGGGCACAGATACGCAGTATTTT. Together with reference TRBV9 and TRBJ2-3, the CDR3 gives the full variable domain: DSGVTQTPKHLITATGQRVTLRCSPRSGDLSVYWYQQSLDQGLQFLIQYYNGEERAKGNILERFSAQQFPDLHSELNLSSLELGDSALYFCASSVYEGGTDTQYFGPGTRLTVL.

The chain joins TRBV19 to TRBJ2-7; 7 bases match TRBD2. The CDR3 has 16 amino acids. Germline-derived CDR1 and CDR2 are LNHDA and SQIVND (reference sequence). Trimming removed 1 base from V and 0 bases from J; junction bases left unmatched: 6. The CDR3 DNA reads TGTGCCAGTAGTATAGCGAGAGCGGGGAGCTCCTACGAGCAGTACTTC. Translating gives CASSIARAGSSYEQYF.

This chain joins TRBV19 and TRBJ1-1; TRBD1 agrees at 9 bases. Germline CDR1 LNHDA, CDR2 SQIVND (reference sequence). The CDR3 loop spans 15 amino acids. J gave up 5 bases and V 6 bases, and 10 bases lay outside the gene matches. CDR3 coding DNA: TGTGCCAGTAGCCCCACACGGGACAGGGATACTGAAGCTTTCTTT. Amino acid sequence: CASSPTRDRDTEAFF.

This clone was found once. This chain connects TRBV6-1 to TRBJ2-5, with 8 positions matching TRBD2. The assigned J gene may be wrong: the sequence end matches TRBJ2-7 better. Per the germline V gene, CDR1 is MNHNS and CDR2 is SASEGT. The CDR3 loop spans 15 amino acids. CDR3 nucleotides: TGTGCCAGCAGCCTACTAGCGGAAGGTCCCTACGAGCAGTACTTC. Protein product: CASSLLAEGPYEQYF.

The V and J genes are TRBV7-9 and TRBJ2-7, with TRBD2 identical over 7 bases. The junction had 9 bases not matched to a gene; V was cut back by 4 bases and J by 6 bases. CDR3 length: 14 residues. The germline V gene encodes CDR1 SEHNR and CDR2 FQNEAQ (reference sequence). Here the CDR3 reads CASSSKAGSGEQYF. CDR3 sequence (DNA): TGTGCCAGCAGCTCAAAAGCGGGGTCTGGCGAGCAGTACTTC.

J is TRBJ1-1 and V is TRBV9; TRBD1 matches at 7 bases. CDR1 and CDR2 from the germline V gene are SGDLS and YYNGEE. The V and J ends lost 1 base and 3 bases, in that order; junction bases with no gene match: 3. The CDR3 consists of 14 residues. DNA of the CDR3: TGTGCCAGCAGCGTACAGGGGGAGGACACTGAAGCTTTCTTT. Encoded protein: CASSVQGEDTEAFF.

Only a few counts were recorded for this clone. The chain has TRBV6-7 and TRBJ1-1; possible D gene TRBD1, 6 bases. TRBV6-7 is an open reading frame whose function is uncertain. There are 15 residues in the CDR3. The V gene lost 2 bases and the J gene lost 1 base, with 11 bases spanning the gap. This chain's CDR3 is CASSYTSGENTEAFF. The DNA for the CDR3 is TGTGCCAGCAGTTACACATCAGGGGAGAACACTGAAGCTTTCTTT.

The CDR3 here is CASRPGQAPEAFF. The CDR3 bases are TGTGCCAGCAGGCCCGGACAGGCACCTGAAGCTTTCTTT. The chain joins TRBV7-9 to TRBJ1-1; TRBD1 aligns across 7 bases. Germline CDR1 reads SEHNR; CDR2 reads FQNEAQ (reference sequence). V was pared by 6 bases and J by 6 bases, with 7 bases of the junction left unmatched. CDR3 length: 13 residues.

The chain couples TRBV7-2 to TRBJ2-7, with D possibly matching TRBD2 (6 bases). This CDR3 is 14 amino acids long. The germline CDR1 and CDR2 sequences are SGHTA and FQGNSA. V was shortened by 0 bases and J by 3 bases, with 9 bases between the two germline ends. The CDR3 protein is CASSLASRGYEQYF. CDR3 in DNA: TGTGCCAGCAGCTTAGCCTCGCGGGGCTACGAGCAGTACTTC. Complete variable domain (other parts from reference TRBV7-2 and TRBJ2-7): GAGVSQSPSNKVTEKGKDVELRCDPISGHTALYWYRQSLGQGLEFLIYFQGNSAPDKSGLPSDRFSAERTGGSVSTLTIQRTQQEDSAVYLCASSLASRGYEQYFGPGTRLTVT.

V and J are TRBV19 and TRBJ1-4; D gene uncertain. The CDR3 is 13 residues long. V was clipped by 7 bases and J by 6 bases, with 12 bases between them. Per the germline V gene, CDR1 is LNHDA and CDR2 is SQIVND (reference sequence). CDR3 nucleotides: TGTGCCAGTAAATCCGGGGATGATGAAAAACTGTTTTTT. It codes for CASKSGDDEKLFF.

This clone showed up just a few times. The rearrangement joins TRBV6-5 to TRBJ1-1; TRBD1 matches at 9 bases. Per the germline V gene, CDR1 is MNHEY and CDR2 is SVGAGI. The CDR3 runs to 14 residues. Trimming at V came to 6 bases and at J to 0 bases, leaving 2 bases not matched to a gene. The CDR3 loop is CASRDRGLNTEAFF. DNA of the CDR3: TGTGCCAGCAGGGACAGGGGACTGAACACTGAAGCTTTCTTT.

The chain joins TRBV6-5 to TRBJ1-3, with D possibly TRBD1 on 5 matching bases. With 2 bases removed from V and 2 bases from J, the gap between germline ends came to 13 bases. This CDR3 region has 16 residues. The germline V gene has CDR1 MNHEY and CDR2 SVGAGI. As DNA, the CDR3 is TGTGCCAGCAGTTACGAACAGGTGGTCGCTGGAAACACCATATATTTT. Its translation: CASSYEQVVAGNTIYF.

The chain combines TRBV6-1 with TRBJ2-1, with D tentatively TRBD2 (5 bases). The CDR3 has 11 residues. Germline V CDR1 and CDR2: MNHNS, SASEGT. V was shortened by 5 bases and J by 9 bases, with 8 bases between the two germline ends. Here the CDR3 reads CASSYGVEQFF. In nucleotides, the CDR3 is TGTGCCAGCAGTTACGGGGTTGAGCAGTTCTTC.

The CDR3 sequence: CASSIIGGWSTDTQYF. The CDR3 DNA sequence: TGTGCCAGCAGCATAATAGGGGGTTGGAGCACAGATACGCAGTATTTT. The chain is built from TRBV5-4 and TRBJ2-3; tentatively, D is TRBD1 (6 bases). V lost 4 bases to trimming and J lost 0 bases, with 15 bases between them. CDR1 is SGHNT, CDR2 YYREEE, per germline (reference sequence). The CDR3 is made up of 16 amino acids.

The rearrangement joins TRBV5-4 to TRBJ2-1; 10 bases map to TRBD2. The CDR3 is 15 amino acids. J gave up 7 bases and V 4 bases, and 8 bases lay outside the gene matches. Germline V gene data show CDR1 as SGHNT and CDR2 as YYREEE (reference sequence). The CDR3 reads CASSLRLAGANEQFF. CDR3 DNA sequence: TGTGCCAGCAGCCTAAGACTAGCGGGCGCAAATGAGCAGTTCTTC.

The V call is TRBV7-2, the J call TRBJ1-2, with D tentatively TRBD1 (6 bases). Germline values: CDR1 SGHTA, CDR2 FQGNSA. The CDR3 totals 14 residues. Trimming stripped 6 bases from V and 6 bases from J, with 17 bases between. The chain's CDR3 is CASRRSQGWDGYTF. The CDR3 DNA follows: TGTGCCAGCAGACGCTCCCAGGGGTGGGATGGCTACACCTTC.